This entry lists 23 T cell receptor beta chains sequenced from one sample in a study of shared clonotypes between healthy human individuals. The assay was immunoSEQ multiplex PCR, and TCRdb's table has in-frame clones only and misses some. The sample includes 950,000 to 1,100,000 clones, 78% of them seen just once. Specimen: memory CD4+ T cells from PBMCs. Specified subset: CD45RA-negative fraction. These receptors were collected from a man younger than 30 in good health. Some clones in this sample may be carry-over from other donors' samples.

This chain connects TRBV6-1 to TRBJ1-6; D is uncertain. CDR1 is MNHNS, CDR2 SASEGT, per germline. The CDR3 totals 12 residues. V was shortened by 6 bases and J by 8 bases, with 8 bases between the two germline ends. In DNA form, the CDR3 reads TGTGCCAGCAGGTACGCGGATTCACCCCTCCACTTT. Protein sequence: CASRYADSPLHF.

In its sample, this clone was seen once. The chain carries TRBV11-2 and TRBJ2-5, with 12 nucleotides matching TRBD2. The CDR3 sequence is 16 residues long. Germline loops: CDR1 SGHAT, CDR2 FQNNGV. Trimming at V came to 1 base and at J to 4 bases, leaving 4 bases not matched to a gene. The CDR3 sequence is CASSLGLAGAGETQYF. In DNA, the CDR3 is TGTGCCAGCAGCTTAGGACTAGCGGGAGCGGGAGAGACCCAGTACTTC.

This clone was detected ten times or more. The chain is built from TRBV28 and TRBJ1-1; D unresolved. V lost 5 bases to trimming and J lost 4 bases, with 14 bases between them. The CDR3 runs to 14 residues. Germline V gene data show CDR1 as MDHEN and CDR2 as SYDVKM. The CDR3 DNA reads as TGTGCCAGCAGTCCTGACTGGGCCGGCACTGAAGCTTTCTTT. Amino acids: CASSPDWAGTEAFF. Drawing the rest from reference TRBV28 and TRBJ1-1, the complete variable domain is DVKVTQSSRYLVKRTGEKVFLECVQDMDHENMFWYRQDPGLGLRLIYFSYDVKMKEKGDIPEGYSVSREKKERFSLILESASTNQTSMYLCASSPDWAGTEAFFGQGTRLTVV.

The V gene is TRBV7-2, the J gene TRBJ1-1; the D is unclear. CDR1 SGHTA and CDR2 FQGNSA come from the germline V gene. The CDR3 runs 12 residues. V lost 3 bases and J lost 5, with 7 bases in between. CDR3 residues: CASSFGVTEAFF. CDR3 sequence (DNA): TGTGCCAGCAGCTTCGGTGTTACTGAAGCTTTCTTT.

To note about this clone: A much larger clonotype is one base distant, so this may be a read error. Other DNA variants within this sample encode the same CDR3. V gene TRBV6-6 combines with J gene TRBJ2-4; 7 nucleotides match TRBD2. CDR1 MNHNY and CDR2 SVGAGI come from the germline V gene (reference sequence). This CDR3 has 13 amino acids. Unmatched junction bases numbered 12, after V lost 6 bases and J lost 13 bases. CDR3 coding DNA: TGTGCCAGCAGCCAGACTTCTGGGGGGGACCAGTACTTC. It is translated as CASSQTSGGDQYF.

V is TRBV28 and J is TRBJ2-7, with D tentatively TRBD2 (6 bases). The germline CDR1 and CDR2 sequences are MDHEN and SYDVKM. CDR3 length: 17 residues. V was cut by 6 bases and J by 3 bases, with 24 bases left in between. The CDR3 loop reads CASSPNVGRGRFYEQYF. The CDR3 DNA reads as TGTGCCAGCAGCCCCAACGTCGGGCGGGGACGATTCTACGAGCAGTACTTC.

This chain links TRBV5-1 with TRBJ2-3, with D possibly TRBD2 on 5 matching bases. Germline-derived CDR1 and CDR2 are SGHRS and YFSETQ. Trimming pared 0 bases from V and 1 base from J, leaving 12 bases between. The CDR3 totals 16 residues. CDR3 residues: CASSLGSRAGTDTQYF. CDR3 coding DNA: TGCGCCAGCAGCTTGGGGTCGCGGGCAGGCACAGATACGCAGTATTTT.

The rearrangement links TRBV28 to TRBJ2-2; TRBD1 aligns across 12 bases. This CDR3 is built from 15 residues. With 6 bases clipped from V and 4 bases from J, the junction kept 3 bases outside the gene matches. Per the germline V gene, CDR1 is MDHEN and CDR2 is SYDVKM. CDR3 sequence (DNA): TGTGCCAGCAGCTGGGACAGGGGGCGCACCGGGGAGCTGTTTTTT. Translation: CASSWDRGRTGELFF. Full variable domain (remainder filled in from reference TRBV28 and TRBJ2-2): DVKVTQSSRYLVKRTGEKVFLECVQDMDHENMFWYRQDPGLGLRLIYFSYDVKMKEKGDIPEGYSVSREKKERFSLILESASTNQTSMYLCASSWDRGRTGELFFGEGSRLTVL.

This chain uses TRBV5-4 with TRBJ2-7, with D unresolved. The CDR3 length is 12 residues. CDR1 SGHNT and CDR2 YYREEE come from the germline V gene (reference sequence). V shed 2 bases and J shed 8 bases, with 11 bases lying between them. Here the CDR3 reads CASSLDPGKQYF. CDR3 bases: TGTGCCAGCAGCTTAGATCCGGGCAAGCAGTACTTC.

This clone was observed at least ten times. This specimen includes other DNA sequences encoding the same CDR3. The CDR3 sequence is CASSPTRQGGNTEAFF. CDR3 DNA: TGTGCCAGCAGCCCAACCCGACAGGGGGGGAACACTGAAGCTTTCTTT. The chain recombines TRBV7-9 with TRBJ1-1; 9 nucleotides agree with TRBD1. CDR3 size: 16 residues. Germline trimming cut 5 bases from V and 1 base from J; bases unmatched to any gene: 8. Germline V gene data show CDR1 as SEHNR and CDR2 as FQNEAQ (reference sequence).

CDR3 loop: CASRQQGKPNVLTF. The CDR3 DNA is TGTGCCAGCAGACAACAGGGTAAGCCCAACGTCCTGACTTTC. The rearrangement joins TRBV28 to TRBJ2-6, with D possibly matching TRBD1 (6 bases). The germline V and J ends were trimmed by 6 bases and 8 bases, with 14 bases remaining between them. The germline V gene has CDR1 MDHEN and CDR2 SYDVKM. The CDR3 has 14 amino acids.

This clone was counted a single time. J is TRBJ1-2 and V is TRBV19; no firm D call. Germline CDR1 LNHDA, CDR2 SQIVND (reference sequence). The CDR3 is made up of 14 amino acids. The germline V and J ends were trimmed by 2 bases and 4 bases, with 11 bases remaining between them. The DNA of the CDR3 is TGTGCCAGTAGTATAATGGGGAATGGCTATGGCTACACCTTC. This sequence encodes CASSIMGNGYGYTF.

The rearrangement links TRBV25-1 to TRBJ1-4; D perhaps matches TRBD1 (6 bases). V was shortened by 6 bases and J by 7 bases, with 18 bases between the two germline ends. The germline V gene encodes CDR1 MGHDK and CDR2 SYGVNS. CDR3 length: 15 residues. DNA for the CDR3: TGTGCCAGCAGCGCTAATACAGGGCTCGGTGAAAAACTGTTTTTT. Its protein product is CASSANTGLGEKLFF.

The chain carries TRBV28 and TRBJ1-1; 8 nucleotides align to TRBD1. CDR1 and CDR2 (germline): MDHEN, SYDVKM. The CDR3 has 16 residues. Trimming removed 6 bases from V and 0 bases from J; junction bases left unmatched: 9. The CDR3 sequence is CASRRDRRGLNTEAFF. Here the CDR3 DNA reads TGTGCCAGCAGACGGGACAGGAGGGGGTTGAACACTGAAGCTTTCTTT.

The chain is built from TRBV6-6 and TRBJ2-7, with 7 bases aligning to TRBD1. CDR3 length: 13 amino acids. With V trimmed by 6 bases and J by 5 bases, 7 bases remained unmatched. Germline V CDR1 and CDR2: MNHNY, SVGAGI (reference sequence). This CDR3 is CASSPDRVHEQYF. CDR3 bases: TGTGCCAGCAGCCCAGACAGGGTCCACGAGCAGTACTTC.

The V call is TRBV27, the J call TRBJ1-4; no definite D call. Germline V gene lookup returns CDR1 MNHEY and CDR2 SMNVEV (reference sequence). Trimming left V 5 bases short and J 0 bases short, with 13 bases between. The CDR3 length is 16 residues. The chain's CDR3 is CASSPHDGATNEKLFF. As DNA, the CDR3 is TGTGCCAGCAGTCCGCACGACGGTGCAACTAATGAAAAACTGTTTTTT. The entire variable domain, with the rest obtained from reference TRBV27 and TRBJ1-4, is as follows: EAQVTQNPRYLITVTGKKLTVTCSQNMNHEYMSWYRQDPGLGLRQIYYSMNVEVTDKGDVPEGYKVSRKEKRNFPLILESPSPNQTSLYFCASSPHDGATNEKLFFGSGTQLSVL.

The V gene is TRBV6-5, the J gene TRBJ1-5; the D gene is possibly TRBD1 (6 bases). This CDR3 contains 14 residues. Germline V gives CDR1 MNHEY, CDR2 SVGAGI. Trimming shortened V by 8 bases and J by 8 bases, and 19 bases separated the two germline ends. This chain's CDR3 is CASSQGTGREPQHF. DNA for the CDR3: TGTGCCAGCTCCCAGGGGACGGGACGGGAGCCCCAGCATTTT.

The rearrangement links TRBV29-1 to TRBJ2-3; 7 nucleotides line up with TRBD2. The germline gives CDR1 SQVTM, CDR2 ANQGSEA. V shed 1 base, J shed 1 base, and the junction held 5 bases outside the gene matches. CDR3 size: 15 residues. The CDR3 nucleotides read TGCAGCGTTGAAGGGAAGCGGGGCGGCACAGATACGCAGTATTTT. Amino acids: CSVEGKRGGTDTQYF.

The chain combines TRBV7-8 with TRBJ2-1; 10 positions match TRBD1. The germline CDR1 and CDR2 sequences are SGHVS and FQNEAQ. With V trimmed by 4 bases and J by 6 bases, 6 bases remained unmatched. This CDR3 is 15 amino acids long. CDR3 sequence reads: CASSSTGGTFNEQFF. In DNA, the CDR3 is TGTGCCAGCAGCTCGACAGGGGGCACTTTCAATGAGCAGTTCTTC.

Notes on this clone: Other DNA sequences of this sample code for an identical CDR3. The rearrangement joins TRBV28 to TRBJ1-1, with a tentative D call TRBD1 (6 bases). Germline V gene sequence: CDR1 MDHEN, CDR2 SYDVKM. Trimming took 3 bases from V and 1 from J, leaving 12 bases between them. CDR3 length: 15 amino acids. The CDR3 DNA sequence: TGTGCCAGCAGTTTGGCGGGGGGGCCGAACACTGAAGCTTTCTTT. It is translated as CASSLAGGPNTEAFF. The whole variable domain, remainder taken from reference TRBV28 and TRBJ1-1, is DVKVTQSSRYLVKRTGEKVFLECVQDMDHENMFWYRQDPGLGLRLIYFSYDVKMKEKGDIPEGYSVSREKKERFSLILESASTNQTSMYLCASSLAGGPNTEAFFGQGTRLTVV.

Only a few counts were recorded for this clone. The V gene is TRBV7-2, the J gene TRBJ1-2, with D possibly matching TRBD1 (5 bases). This CDR3 has 13 amino acids. Germline V CDR1 and CDR2: SGHTA, FQGNSA. The ends were cut back, 0 bases at V and 7 bases at J, with 9 bases in the middle. CDR3 bases: TGTGCCAGCAGCTTAGCGAGGGACGGTGGCTACACCTTC. As protein: CASSLARDGGYTF.

The chain links TRBV14 to TRBJ1-1; D gene ambiguous. Germline V gene sequence: CDR1 SGHDN, CDR2 FVKESK. The CDR3 contains 15 residues. V was shortened by 1 base and J by 1 base, with 10 bases between the two germline ends. The CDR3 coding sequence is TGTGCCAGCAGCCAAGCTCCCTATTGGAACACTGAAGCTTTCTTT. This translates into CASSQAPYWNTEAFF.

The chain uses TRBV5-1 and TRBJ1-4, with D possibly being TRBD1 (5 bases). Germline values: CDR1 SGHRS, CDR2 YFSETQ. The CDR3 runs to 16 residues. Trimming pared 4 bases from V and 2 bases from J, leaving 15 bases between. The CDR3 nucleotides read TGCGCCAGCAGCCCAGGTGGAGGGGCGACTAATGAAAAACTGTTTTTT. It codes for CASSPGGGATNEKLFF.